What follows is one TCR beta chain and its context. Its antigen remains unidentified. TCRdb reanalysed the RACE reads using MiXCR and keeps one entry per CDR3 protein. The sample comprises under 300,000 distinct CDR3 sequences, 7% to 10% of which are singletons, and approximately 2.2% rests with the top ten. The entry originates in a study of human T cells and chemical hapten exposure. Study-level results: Counts of TCRs above 1 in 1000 frequency stayed unchanged with DPC sensitization.

In germline, CDR1 is DFQATT, CDR2 SNEGSKA (reference sequence). CDR3 length: 14 amino acids. After removal of 4 bases from V and 2 bases from J, the junction contained 6 bases not matched to a gene. Documented time point: pre-sensitization, week 0. Treatment given: therapeutic diphenylcyclopropenone sensitization with weekly scalp DPC. Non-pregnant alopecia patients aged 18 to 70, suitable for DPC therapy. Sequenced material: whole blood, taken in connection with sensitization to the hapten diphenylcyclopropenone (DPC). The clonotype was recovered from a woman in her forties with alopecia areata. Some clones in this sample may be carry-over from other donors' samples. V gene TRBV20-1 combines with J gene TRBJ2-3, with 7 bases fitting TRBD1. CDR3 in amino acids: CSATTGTATDTQYF. As DNA, the CDR3 is TGCAGTGCTACCACCGGGACAGCCACAGATACGCAGTATTTT.